This TCR beta chain was profiled in a study of blood T cell repertoires in COVID-19. The V gene's germline CDR1 is MRHNA and CDR2 SNTAGT. J gave up 8 bases and V 6 bases, and 7 bases lay outside the gene matches. This CDR3 region has 13 residues. The assay was immunoSEQ multiplex PCR, and TCRdb's table has in-frame clones only and misses some. Of some 230,000 clones listed, roughly 84% were seen once; the top ten hold around 0.89%. The rearrangement joins TRBV6-4 to TRBJ2-1, with 7 bases lining up with TRBD1. The sequence was obtained from a man between 35 and 55 years old with acute or convalescent COVID-19. The sequencing input was peripheral blood. This CDR3 is CASSGTGVDEQFF. CDR3 nucleotide sequence: TGTGCCAGCAGCGGCACAGGGGTGGATGAGCAGTTCTTC.